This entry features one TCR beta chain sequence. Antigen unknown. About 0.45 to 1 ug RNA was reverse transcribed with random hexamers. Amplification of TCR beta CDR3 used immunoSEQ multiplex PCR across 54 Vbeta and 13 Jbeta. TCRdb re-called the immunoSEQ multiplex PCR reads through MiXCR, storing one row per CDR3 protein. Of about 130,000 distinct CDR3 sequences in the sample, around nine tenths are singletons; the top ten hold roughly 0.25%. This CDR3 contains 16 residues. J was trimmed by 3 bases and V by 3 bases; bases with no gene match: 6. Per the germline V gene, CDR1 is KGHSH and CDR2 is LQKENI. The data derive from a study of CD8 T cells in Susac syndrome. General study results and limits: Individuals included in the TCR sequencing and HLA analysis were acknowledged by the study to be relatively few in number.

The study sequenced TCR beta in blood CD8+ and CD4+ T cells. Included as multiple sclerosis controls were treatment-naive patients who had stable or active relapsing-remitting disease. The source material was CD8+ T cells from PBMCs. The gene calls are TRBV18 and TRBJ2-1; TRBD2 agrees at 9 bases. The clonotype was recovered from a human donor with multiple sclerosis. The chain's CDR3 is CASSPPLAGIYNEQFF. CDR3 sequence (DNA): TGTGCCAGCTCACCGCCCCTAGCGGGGATCTACAATGAGCAGTTCTTC.